A single sample is the source of the 21 T cell receptor beta chains below, sequenced in a study of siplizumab effects on memory and regulatory T cells. Clones were sequenced by immunoSEQ multiplex PCR, and TCRdb holds only the in-frame ones, with some missing. The data contain some 100,000 clones, 90% to 95% of them singletons. The specimen was CD8+ T cells sorted from blood. The source is a human donor in good health.

V and J are TRBV9 and TRBJ2-2; 8 nucleotides agree with TRBD1. With 2 bases clipped from V and 6 bases from J, the junction kept 3 bases outside the gene matches. Germline V gene data show CDR1 as SGDLS and CDR2 as YYNGEE. The CDR3 spans 14 residues. The CDR3 region has the DNA TGTGCCAGCAGCGTCGACAGGGGCCCCGGGGAGCTGTTTTTT. This codes for CASSVDRGPGELFF.

The gene calls are TRBV19 and TRBJ1-5; D unclear. V lost 4 bases and J lost 6, with 10 bases in between. The germline V gene has CDR1 LNHDA and CDR2 SQIVND (reference sequence). The CDR3 runs to 13 residues. Written as DNA, the CDR3 is TGTGCCAGTAGTAGACCCCCCCCTCAGCCCCAGCATTTT. It translates to CASSRPPPQPQHF.

The rearrangement uses TRBV7-3 and TRBJ2-7; 7 positions agree with TRBD1. CDR1 is SGHTA and CDR2 is FQGTGA in the germline V gene. Germline trimming cut 0 bases from V and 5 bases from J; bases unmatched to any gene: 4. The CDR3 runs 14 residues. The CDR3 bases are TGTGCCAGCAGCTTAACGGGACAGTTCAACGAGCAGTACTTC. Translation gives CASSLTGQFNEQYF.

This chain links TRBV19 with TRBJ2-7; D may be TRBD2 (6 bases). The germline V and J ends were trimmed by 7 bases and 2 bases, with 15 bases remaining between them. Looked up from germline, CDR1 is LNHDA and CDR2 is SQIVND (reference sequence). CDR3 length: 14 residues. This CDR3 is CASTSGRGTYEQYF. As DNA, the CDR3 is TGTGCCAGTACCTCGGGGCGGGGAACCTACGAGCAGTACTTC.

The V gene is TRBV6-5, the J gene TRBJ2-2, with D perhaps matching TRBD1 (6 bases). Trimming removed 0 bases at V and 4 bases at J, with 12 bases between. Germline V CDR1 and CDR2: MNHEY, SVGAGI. This CDR3 comprises 16 residues. The CDR3 DNA reads as TGTGCCAGCAGTTACTCGCCGACAGGAGTCACCGGGGAGCTGTTTTTT. This encodes CASSYSPTGVTGELFF.

This sequence joins TRBV6-5 and TRBJ1-1; D is possibly TRBD1 (5 bases). Germline V gene lookup returns CDR1 MNHEY and CDR2 SVGAGI. Trimming removed 8 bases at V and 5 bases at J, with 18 bases between. This CDR3 has 14 residues. The CDR3 spells CASLNTPGRTEAFF. The CDR3 DNA follows: TGTGCCAGCCTCAACACCCCGGGGCGGACTGAAGCTTTCTTT.

The J gene is TRBJ1-1, the V gene TRBV30; no clear D gene. CDR1 is GTSNPN, CDR2 SVGIG, per germline (reference sequence). Between the trimmed V and J ends, which lost 4 bases and 1 base, there was a span of 7 bases. There are 12 residues in the CDR3. The CDR3 nucleotides are TGTGCCTGGACACGAGGGAACACTGAAGCTTTCTTT. Protein: CAWTRGNTEAFF.

J is TRBJ2-7 and V is TRBV5-8; D possibly corresponds to TRBD2 (6 bases). V shed 0 bases and J shed 5 bases, with 15 bases lying between them. Germline CDR1 is SGHTS and CDR2 is YDEGEE. The length of the CDR3 is 15 residues. CDR3 amino acids: CASSLARGDPNEQYF. The CDR3 nucleotides are TGTGCCAGCAGCTTGGCTCGCGGGGATCCCAACGAGCAGTACTTC. The full variable domain, its missing parts supplied by reference TRBV5-8 and TRBJ2-7, is EAGVTQSPTHLIKTRGQQATLRCSPISGHTSVYWYQQALGLGLQFLLWYDEGEERNRGNFPPRFSGRQFPNYSSELNVNALELEDSALYLCASSLARGDPNEQYFGPGTRLTVT.

The chain links TRBV7-3 to TRBJ2-1, with a possible D match to TRBD1 (6 bases). V was clipped by 4 bases and J by 6 bases, with 10 bases between them. Germline-derived CDR1 and CDR2 are SGHTA and FQGTGA. The CDR3 totals 13 residues. The CDR3 region has the DNA TGTGCCAGCAGCTCCATACAGGGCAATGAGCAGTTCTTC. It translates to CASSSIQGNEQFF.

The chain joins TRBV7-9 to TRBJ2-7, with a weak D call TRBD1 (5 bases). The CDR3 consists of 14 residues. Germline V lookup: CDR1 SEHNR, CDR2 FQNEAQ (reference sequence). Trimming removed 1 base from V and 5 bases from J, with 12 bases in between. The CDR3: CASSLVEGVNEQYF. The CDR3 DNA is TGTGCCAGCAGCTTAGTTGAAGGGGTCAACGAGCAGTACTTC.

This chain uses TRBV28 with TRBJ1-2; 7 bases line up with TRBD1. The J segment lost 2 bases and the V segment lost 2 bases, leaving 8 bases of the junction unmatched. The CDR3 has 16 residues. Germline V gives CDR1 MDHEN, CDR2 SYDVKM. The CDR3 spells CASSLRDRFLNYGYTF. Here the CDR3 DNA reads TGTGCCAGCAGTTTAAGGGACAGATTCTTAAACTATGGCTACACCTTC.

The chain links TRBV6-1 to TRBJ1-2, with D perhaps matching TRBD1 (6 bases). Germline CDR1 reads MNHNS; CDR2 reads SASEGT. The CDR3 covers 15 residues. The ends were cut back, 2 bases at V and 8 bases at J, with 18 bases in the middle. CDR3 in DNA: TGTGCCAGCAGTGAAATGGGGGCCAGCGCATCAGGCTACACCTTC. Its protein is CASSEMGASASGYTF.

V usage is TRBV7-6 and J usage is TRBJ1-3; D perhaps matches TRBD1 (5 bases). Germline V gene lookup returns CDR1 SGHVS and CDR2 FNYEAQ. The CDR3 is 17 amino acids. V was pared by 5 bases and J by 1 base, with 18 bases between. The CDR3 loop is CASSPGGGYGSGNTIYF. Written as DNA, the CDR3 is TGTGCCAGCAGCCCTGGTGGGGGGTATGGGTCTGGAAACACCATATATTTT.

V usage is TRBV19 and J usage is TRBJ2-1, with TRBD2 as a possible D gene (6 bases). CDR1 and CDR2 from the germline V gene are LNHDA and SQIVND (reference sequence). The CDR3 length is 15 residues. V lost 5 bases and J 10 bases, leaving 21 bases between the germline ends. The CDR3 DNA reads as TGTGCCAGTAGTTCCCTGGGGCGGGGACCTGGAGAGCAGTTCTTC. Amino acid sequence: CASSSLGRGPGEQFF.

The chain has TRBV11-2 and TRBJ2-5; unclear D gene. V lost 5 bases to trimming and J lost 5 bases, with 6 bases between them. CDR1 is SGHAT and CDR2 is FQNNGV in the germline V gene. This CDR3 is 11 amino acids long. DNA for the CDR3: TGTGCCAGCAGCGACGGGGAGACCCAGTACTTC. This gives the protein CASSDGETQYF.

The chain carries TRBV5-1 and TRBJ1-2, with 8 bases that match TRBD1. Germline CDR1 reads SGHRS; CDR2 reads YFSETQ. V was pared by 3 bases and J by 4 bases, with 8 bases of the junction left unmatched. This CDR3 is 15 amino acids long. DNA for the CDR3: TGCGCCAGCAGCTACGAACCGGGGACAGGCTATGGCTACACCTTC. Translating it yields CASSYEPGTGYGYTF. Supplemented by reference TRBV5-1 and TRBJ1-2, the full variable domain reads KAGVTQTPRYLIKTRGQQVTLSCSPISGHRSVSWYQQTPGQGLQFLFEYFSETQRNKGNFPGRFSGRQFSNSRSEMNVSTLELGDSALYLCASSYEPGTGYGYTFGSGTRLTVV.

The chain carries TRBV19 and TRBJ1-5, with TRBD1 identical over 7 bases. Germline CDR1 reads LNHDA; CDR2 reads SQIVND (reference sequence). V shed 3 bases, J shed 2 bases, and the junction held 16 bases outside the gene matches. The CDR3 is 19 amino acids. CDR3 bases: TGTGCCAGTAGTATTTTTTGGACAGGCAGCGATTTGGGCAATCAGCCCCAGCATTTT. It encodes CASSIFWTGSDLGNQPQHF.

This chain links TRBV7-9 with TRBJ1-5; D gene ambiguous. Germline lookup yields CDR1 SEHNR and CDR2 FQNEAQ (reference sequence). Trimming removed 3 bases at V and 0 bases at J, with 15 bases between. The CDR3 totals 17 residues. The CDR3 DNA reads TGTGCCAGCAGCTTGGACGGACCGGGCTATAGCAATCAGCCCCAGCATTTT. It codes for CASSLDGPGYSNQPQHF.

The chain carries TRBV7-9 and TRBJ1-2; 9 bases match TRBD1. The CDR3 sequence is 17 residues long. CDR1 SEHNR and CDR2 FQNEAQ come from the germline V gene (reference sequence). J gave up 8 bases and V 5 bases, and 18 bases lay outside the gene matches. The CDR3 protein is CASSRDSTGGGSFGYTF. CDR3 bases: TGTGCCAGCAGCCGCGACTCGACAGGGGGTGGGTCGTTCGGCTACACCTTC.

The chain recombines TRBV6-5 with TRBJ2-3; tentative D call: TRBD2 (6 bases). CDR1 and CDR2 from the germline V gene are MNHEY and SVGAGI. Trimming took 11 bases from V and 1 from J, leaving 19 bases between them. The CDR3 totals 15 residues. In nucleotides, the CDR3 is TGTGCCGCCATCGCCGGGGGAGGTGGCACAGATACGCAGTATTTT. Amino acids: CAAIAGGGGTDTQYF.

In this sample, this clone turned up once. The rearrangement joins TRBV27 to TRBJ2-7, with D hard to call. V was pared by 3 bases and J by 2 bases, with 11 bases between. CDR3 length equals 14 residues. Germline V CDR1 and CDR2: MNHEY, SMNVEV (reference sequence). CDR3 DNA sequence: TGTGCCAGCAGTTTGACGGAGACCCCCTACGAGCAGTACTTC. Its protein product is CASSLTETPYEQYF.